These 30 T cell receptor beta chains were all obtained from the same sample, sequenced in a study of cytomegalovirus exposure and HLA in healthy donors. Only in-frame clones appear in the TCRdb table, and some are missing; sequencing was by immunoSEQ multiplex PCR. The sample includes about 120,000 clones, about 88% of them seen just once. Sequencing was performed on PBMCs. These receptors were collected from a woman between 18 and 29 years old in good health and CMV-seronegative.

The chain has TRBV5-8 and TRBJ2-5, with D possibly being TRBD1 (6 bases). Germline V gene data show CDR1 as SGHTS and CDR2 as YDEGEE. This CDR3 is 14 amino acids long. V was shortened by 3 bases and J by 6 bases, with 15 bases between the two germline ends. CDR3 in amino acids: CASSSTSGVKTQYF. As DNA, the CDR3 is TGTGCCAGCAGCTCAACGTCAGGGGTGAAGACCCAGTACTTC.

This chain joins TRBV13 and TRBJ2-7; a weak D match, TRBD1 (5 bases). V was clipped by 5 bases and J by 5 bases, with 16 bases between them. Germline-derived CDR1 and CDR2 are PRHDT and FYEKMQ (reference sequence). The CDR3 covers 14 residues. This CDR3 is CASSRVQGPNEQYF. CDR3 in DNA: TGTGCCAGCAGCCGAGTCCAGGGCCCGAACGAGCAGTACTTC.

The V call is TRBV5-4, the J call TRBJ2-5, with 8 bases that match TRBD2. Germline loops: CDR1 SGHNT, CDR2 YYREEE (reference sequence). J was trimmed by 7 bases and V by 7 bases; bases with no gene match: 6. This CDR3 is built from 12 residues. The CDR3 region is CASRGGDWTQYF. For the CDR3, the DNA is TGTGCCAGCCGGGGGGGCGATTGGACCCAGTACTTC.

CDR3 region: CAIDRDRDGNTIYF. In DNA form, the CDR3 reads TGTGCCATCGACCGGGACAGAGACGGAAACACCATATATTTT. The chain couples TRBV10-3 to TRBJ1-3; TRBD1 agrees at 7 bases. This CDR3 region has 14 residues. The trim removed 8 bases at V and 4 bases at J, leaving 8 bases unmatched. The V gene's germline CDR1 is ENHRY and CDR2 SYGVKD.

V is TRBV6-5 and J is TRBJ1-2; 8 bases agree with TRBD1. The ends lost 5 bases at V and 8 bases at J; junction bases unmatched: 13. Germline-derived CDR1 and CDR2 are MNHEY and SVGAGI. The CDR3 contains 15 residues. The DNA for the CDR3 is TGTGCCAGCAGTATGACCAGGGGGCTAGGAGAAGGCTACACCTTC. Translated, it gives CASSMTRGLGEGYTF.

The J gene is TRBJ1-1, the V gene TRBV5-1, with D hard to call. The CDR3 covers 15 residues. V was clipped by 6 bases and J by 0 bases, with 15 bases between them. Per germline, CDR1 SGHRS and CDR2 YFSETQ. CDR3 amino acids: CASTIGRLMNTEAFF. CDR3 DNA: TGCGCCAGCACCATAGGCAGGCTTATGAACACTGAAGCTTTCTTT.

The chain uses TRBV28 and TRBJ2-7; 7 nucleotides line up with TRBD2. The germline CDR1 and CDR2 sequences are MDHEN and SYDVKM. There are 16 residues in the CDR3. Unmatched junction bases numbered 16, after V lost 7 bases and J lost 4 bases. DNA for the CDR3: TGTGCCAGCACCGGGGGAGGGGCAGTAAGAAGTTACGAGCAGTACTTC. Translation: CASTGGGAVRSYEQYF.

This chain uses TRBV29-1 with TRBJ2-1; 7 bases are a match to TRBD2. The length of the CDR3 is 18 residues. The germline V gene has CDR1 SQVTM and CDR2 ANQGSEA. J gave up 3 bases and V 2 bases, and 16 bases lay outside the gene matches. The CDR3 reads CSVETSELGEGRYNEQFF. CDR3 sequence (DNA): TGCAGCGTTGAAACTAGCGAACTGGGGGAGGGCCGCTACAATGAGCAGTTCTTC.

This rearrangement joins TRBV28 to TRBJ1-2; TRBD1 aligns across 7 bases. CDR1 and CDR2 (germline): MDHEN, SYDVKM. V gave up 7 bases and J gave up 9 bases; unmatched junction bases: 11. There are 13 residues in the CDR3. Here the CDR3 reads CASIPQGGWSYTF. The CDR3 coding sequence is TGTGCCAGCATCCCTCAGGGGGGTTGGAGCTACACCTTC.

V and J are TRBV19 and TRBJ1-1; no clear D. V lost 5 bases to trimming and J lost 3 bases, with 13 bases between them. This CDR3 has 14 amino acids. From germline, CDR1 is LNHDA and CDR2 SQIVND (reference sequence). CDR3 amino acids: CASSVPGSHTEAFF. For the CDR3, the DNA is TGTGCCAGTAGTGTACCGGGGTCTCACACTGAAGCTTTCTTT.

The V call is TRBV6-5, the J call TRBJ1-1, with 7 nucleotides matching TRBD1. Unmatched junction bases numbered 13, after V lost 5 bases and J lost 10 bases. Germline CDR1 and CDR2: MNHEY and SVGAGI. CDR3 length: 14 residues. In nucleotides, the CDR3 is TGTGCCAGCAGTCAGGGGGTCAATCTGGGAAGAGCTTTCTTT. Translation: CASSQGVNLGRAFF.

The chain employs TRBV29-1 and TRBJ2-7; TRBD2 matches at 8 bases. Trimming at V came to 4 bases and at J to 1 base, leaving 3 bases not matched to a gene. The CDR3 loop spans 13 amino acids. Germline lookup yields CDR1 SQVTM and CDR2 ANQGSEA. CDR3 nucleotides: TGCAGCGTTGGAGGACTAGCATCCTACGAGCAGTACTTC. As protein: CSVGGLASYEQYF.

J is TRBJ2-7 and V is TRBV6-6, with unresolved D. Germline assignment: CDR1 MNHNY and CDR2 SVGAGI (reference sequence). This CDR3 has 12 residues. Trimming took 5 bases from V and 5 from J, leaving 10 bases between them. The CDR3 DNA is TGTGCCAGCAGTCAGACGACTGACGAGCAGTACGTC. This gives the protein CASSQTTDEQYV.

The chain carries TRBV6-5 and TRBJ2-7, with D possibly TRBD2 on 6 matching bases. Germline lookup yields CDR1 MNHEY and CDR2 SVGAGI. The length of the CDR3 is 12 residues. Between the trimmed V and J ends, which lost 6 bases and 6 bases, there was a span of 12 bases. Here the CDR3 reads CASSGAGFEQYF. The DNA for the CDR3 is TGTGCCAGCAGCGGTGCGGGGTTCGAGCAGTACTTC.

V gene TRBV5-6 combines with J gene TRBJ1-6; D remains unclear. The CDR3 is made up of 13 amino acids. Deletions cut 0 bases from V and 9 bases from J, with 7 bases between. CDR1 and CDR2 from the germline V gene are SGHDT and YYEEEE. The CDR3 here is CASSLGGSSPLHF. CDR3 DNA sequence: TGTGCCAGCAGCTTGGGAGGGTCTTCACCCCTCCACTTT.

This clone occurred a few times. V usage is TRBV5-1 and J usage is TRBJ1-5, with D hard to call. This CDR3 contains 15 residues. Germline-derived CDR1 and CDR2 are SGHRS and YFSETQ. Deletions cut 0 bases from V and 4 bases from J, with 11 bases between. CDR3 nucleotides: TGCGCCAGCAGCTTGGCCGGCACAGATAATCAGCCCCAGCATTTT. Translation gives CASSLAGTDNQPQHF.

The V gene is TRBV7-6, the J gene TRBJ2-7; D is uncertain. Germline V lookup: CDR1 SGHVS, CDR2 FNYEAQ. V was clipped by 2 bases and J by 13 bases, with 12 bases between them. The length of the CDR3 is 11 residues. The CDR3 region is CASSLNSLEYF. The CDR3 nucleotides read TGTGCCAGCAGCTTAAACTCCCTCGAATACTTC.

The chain recombines TRBV5-6 with TRBJ1-2; 7 bases align to TRBD1. Germline V lookup: CDR1 SGHDT, CDR2 YYEEEE. The V gene end was trimmed by 5 bases and the J gene end by 5 bases; junction bases not matched to a gene: 9. CDR3 size: 14 residues. In DNA, the CDR3 is TGTGCCAGCAGAGAACGGGACAGCACATATGGCTACACCTTC. Its translation: CASRERDSTYGYTF.

The rearrangement links TRBV18 to TRBJ1-1; D is ambiguous. V shed 2 bases and J shed 1 base, with 5 bases lying between them. The germline gives CDR1 KGHSH, CDR2 LQKENI. This CDR3 is built from 13 residues. DNA of the CDR3: TGTGCCAGCTCACCAAGAGGGAACACTGAAGCTTTCTTT. Translated: CASSPRGNTEAFF. Filled out from reference TRBV18 and TRBJ1-1, the complete variable domain reads NAGVMQNPRHLVRRRGQEARLRCSPMKGHSHVYWYRQLPEEGLKFMVYLQKENIIDESGMPKERFSAEFPKEGPSILRIQQVVRGDSAAYFCASSPRGNTEAFFGQGTRLTVV.

This rearrangement joins TRBV28 to TRBJ2-7, with 10 bases fitting TRBD1. The junction had 13 bases not matched to a gene; V was cut back by 8 bases and J by 9 bases. Per the germline V gene, CDR1 is MDHEN and CDR2 is SYDVKM. The CDR3 runs to 14 residues. CDR3 in DNA: TGTGCCAGCGGGACAGGGGAAATCTTCGGTGTGCAGTACGTC. Encoded protein: CASGTGEIFGVQYV.

The chain uses TRBV9 and TRBJ2-1, with TRBD2 identical over 9 bases. This CDR3 contains 16 residues. The germline gives CDR1 SGDLS, CDR2 YYNGEE. Losses at the gene ends were 2 bases for V and 0 bases for J; bases not matched to a gene: 3. CDR3 region: CASSVLRGGSYNEQFF. The CDR3 coding sequence is TGTGCCAGCAGCGTTTTGCGGGGGGGCTCCTACAATGAGCAGTTCTTC.

The chain joins TRBV5-1 to TRBJ2-2; D is possibly TRBD2 (6 bases). V was cut by 6 bases and J by 2 bases, with 11 bases left in between. CDR1 and CDR2 from the germline V gene are SGHRS and YFSETQ. This CDR3 spans 14 amino acids. CDR3 sequence: CASKFSGNTGELFF. In DNA form, the CDR3 reads TGCGCCAGCAAGTTTAGCGGAAACACCGGGGAGCTGTTTTTT.

Here the CDR3 DNA reads TGTGCCAGCAGGGGGGCTGGGGAGACCCAGTACTTC. Translating gives CASRGAGETQYF. V and J are TRBV28 and TRBJ2-5, with D possibly matching TRBD1 (6 bases). V was clipped by 6 bases and J by 5 bases, with 10 bases between them. Germline CDR1 and CDR2: MDHEN and SYDVKM. The CDR3 runs 12 residues.

The gene calls are TRBV28 and TRBJ2-1, with D possibly TRBD1 on 6 matching bases. Germline values: CDR1 MDHEN, CDR2 SYDVKM. V gave up 6 bases and J gave up 4 bases, with 16 bases separating them. The CDR3 loop spans 15 amino acids. DNA of the CDR3: TGTGCCAGCAGACAGACAGGTGGGGTATACAATGAGCAGTTCTTC. It encodes CASRQTGGVYNEQFF.

CDR3 in DNA: TGTGCCAGCAGCCCCGAGAGTGAGCAGTTCTTC. It is translated as CASSPESEQFF. This chain links TRBV7-2 with TRBJ2-1; D call uncertain. CDR1 SGHTA and CDR2 FQGNSA come from the germline V gene. Trimming took off 5 bases at V and 9 bases at J, with 8 bases between the two ends. The CDR3 totals 11 residues. The complete variable domain, with remaining parts taken from reference TRBV7-2 and TRBJ2-1, reads GAGVSQSPSNKVTEKGKDVELRCDPISGHTALYWYRQSLGQGLEFLIYFQGNSAPDKSGLPSDRFSAERTGGSVSTLTIQRTQQEDSAVYLCASSPESEQFFGPGTRLTVL.

The chain links TRBV27 to TRBJ2-2; TRBD1 matches at 8 bases. V was clipped by 2 bases and J by 5 bases; unmatched bases: 4. The CDR3 spans 15 residues. Germline V CDR1 and CDR2: MNHEY, SMNVEV (reference sequence). CDR3: CASSLLDRVTGELFF. The DNA of the CDR3 is TGTGCCAGCAGTTTACTGGACAGGGTAACCGGGGAGCTGTTTTTT.

This chain connects TRBV7-8 to TRBJ2-2; 8 bases agree with TRBD2. The CDR3 contains 16 residues. Unmatched junction bases numbered 7, after V lost 3 bases and J lost 4 bases. The germline V gene has CDR1 SGHVS and CDR2 FQNEAQ. CDR3 region: CASSFLTGGTTGELFF. DNA for the CDR3: TGTGCCAGCAGCTTTCTAACGGGGGGGACCACCGGGGAGCTGTTTTTT.

V and J are TRBV28 and TRBJ1-5, with TRBD1 matching 7 bases. CDR1 and CDR2 from the germline V gene are MDHEN and SYDVKM. This CDR3 is 21 amino acids long. V trimming: 2 bases; J trimming: 1 base; junction bases outside the gene matches: 20. CDR3: CASSLTTGRYKLARSNQPQHF. CDR3 coding DNA: TGTGCCAGCAGTTTAACGACAGGGCGTTATAAGCTGGCCCGGAGCAATCAGCCCCAGCATTTT.

The chain uses TRBV9 and TRBJ2-2; D remains ambiguous. Trimming took off 3 bases at V and 1 base at J, with 7 bases between the two ends. The CDR3 consists of 14 residues. CDR1 and CDR2 from the germline V gene are SGDLS and YYNGEE. DNA for the CDR3: TGTGCCAGCAGCGGACTCCTGAACACCGGGGAGCTGTTTTTT. Translated: CASSGLLNTGELFF.

The gene calls are TRBV10-1 and TRBJ2-2; TRBD2 aligns across 14 bases. The germline V gene encodes CDR1 WNHNN and CDR2 SYGVQD (reference sequence). Trimming cost V 3 bases and J 6 bases; bases outside gene matches: 6. This CDR3 contains 17 residues. CDR3 DNA sequence: TGCGCCAGCAGTGACGGACTAGCGGGAGGTCTCGCCGGGGAGCTGTTTTTT. It specifies CASSDGLAGGLAGELFF.